These T cell receptor beta chains were read from a single sample in a study of shared clonotypes between healthy human individuals. The protocol was immunoSEQ multiplex PCR, while the TCRdb copy is restricted to in-frame clones and leaves out a portion. This repertoire shows hundreds of thousands of clones, about 90% found once; its top ten account for approximately 24%. Sequenced input: naive CD8+ T cells sorted from blood. The source of these receptors is a man aged 25 to 40 in good health. CDR3s leave out the opening cysteine and the closing phenylalanine or tryptophan. D genes are given only for firm matches.

>TRBV5-4|TRBD2|TRBJ2-7|12
ASSLASGSYEQY
>TRBV2|TRBD2|TRBJ2-3|13
ASNGLAGPRDTQY
>TRBV7-3|TRBD2|TRBJ2-3|13
ASSRTSGSADTQY
>TRBV29-1|-|TRBJ1-2|12
SVTRVSAEDGYT
>TRBV7-2|-|TRBJ2-1|12
ASGPRDGPNEQF
>TRBV4-1|TRBD1|TRBJ2-7|14
ASSQVTGTASYEQY
>TRBV4-1|-|TRBJ1-4|14
ASSQEGTGSNEKLF
>TRBV29-1|TRBD2|TRBJ2-1|14
SVEVALAVAYNEQF
>TRBV25-1|-|TRBJ2-2|9
ASSLTGELF
>TRBV23-1|-|TRBJ1-2|10
ASSQLTGPYT
>TRBV30|-|TRBJ1-1|9
AWSRNTEAF
>TRBV4-3|TRBD2|TRBJ2-1|15
ASSQDGSGRAYNEQF
>TRBV4-1|TRBD2|TRBJ2-1|20
ASSQSGLAGGLGDVSYNEQF
>TRBV7-9|-|TRBJ2-1|14
ASSLREPPSFGEQF
>TRBV4-1|TRBD2|TRBJ2-7|13
ASSQVGGRAHEQY
>TRBV7-2|-|TRBJ2-1|12
ASSWDILLSEQF
>TRBV6-4|-|TRBJ2-1|14
ASSLTPGRSYNEQF
>TRBV6-5|-|TRBJ2-7|12
ASSKGLLAYEQY
>TRBV18|-|TRBJ2-3|15
ASSPPRGGYSTDTQY
>TRBV27|-|TRBJ1-2|13
ASRTRGDGDYGYT
>TRBV10-3|-|TRBJ2-3|13
AISDGGGSTDTQY
>TRBV9|-|TRBJ2-6|13
ASSVRDSGANVLT
>TRBV7-2|TRBD2|TRBJ2-5|13
ASSFKREFQETQY
>TRBV28|-|TRBJ1-1|16
ASSLGVLERKANTEAF
>TRBV7-2|TRBD2|TRBJ2-5|13
ASSFSSGTGATQY
>TRBV28|-|TRBJ1-5|12
ASSFDPTHQPQH
>TRBV5-5|-|TRBJ1-4|11
ASSLGLGEKLF
>TRBV13|TRBD2|TRBJ2-1|13
ASSLGLAAYNEQF
>TRBV4-2|TRBD2|TRBJ2-4|18
ASSQVIGGDGSGRMGIQY
>TRBV29-1|TRBD1|TRBJ2-1|9
SVGQGNEQF